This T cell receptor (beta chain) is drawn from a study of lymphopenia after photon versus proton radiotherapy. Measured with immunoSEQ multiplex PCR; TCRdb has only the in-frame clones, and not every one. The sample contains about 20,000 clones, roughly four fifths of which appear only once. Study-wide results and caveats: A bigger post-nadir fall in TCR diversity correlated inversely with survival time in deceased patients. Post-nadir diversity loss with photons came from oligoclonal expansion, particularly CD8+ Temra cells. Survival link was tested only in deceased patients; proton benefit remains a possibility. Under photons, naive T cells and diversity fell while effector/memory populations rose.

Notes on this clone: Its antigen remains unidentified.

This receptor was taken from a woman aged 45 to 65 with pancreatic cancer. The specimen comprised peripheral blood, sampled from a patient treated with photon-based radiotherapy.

Here the CDR3 reads CSVEDVGTPLGEQYF. In DNA form, the CDR3 reads TGCAGCGTTGAAGATGTAGGGACACCTCTCGGCGAGCAGTACTTC. This chain uses TRBV29-1 with TRBJ2-7, with D possibly matching TRBD1 (6 bases). CDR3 length: 15 amino acids. Trimming stripped 0 bases from V and 6 bases from J, with 18 bases between. From germline, CDR1 is SQVTM and CDR2 ANQGSEA.